The 21 T cell receptor beta chains listed next were all sequenced from one sample in a study of blood T cell repertoires in COVID-19. Method: immunoSEQ multiplex PCR; TCRdb's copy keeps in-frame clones and lacks some. The table has 250,000 to 350,000 clones, about 88% seen once. Material: peripheral blood. These receptors all stem from a woman younger than 45 with COVID-19, enrolled during active disease.

This chain connects TRBV19 to TRBJ2-2; 9 bases agree with TRBD1. Per germline, CDR1 LNHDA and CDR2 SQIVND (reference sequence). J was trimmed by 6 bases and V by 2 bases; bases with no gene match: 4. This CDR3 has 15 amino acids. The CDR3 DNA follows: TGTGCCAGTAGTATACTGACAGGGGGATCCGGGGAGCTGTTTTTT. This encodes CASSILTGGSGELFF.

The chain carries TRBV27 and TRBJ1-1; D is uncertain. Trimming removed 6 bases at V and 0 bases at J, with 11 bases between. This CDR3 has 14 residues. CDR1 is MNHEY and CDR2 is SMNVEV in the germline V gene (reference sequence). Here the CDR3 reads CASRPGYMNTEAFF. The CDR3 bases are TGTGCCAGCAGACCAGGCTACATGAACACTGAAGCTTTCTTT.

The chain recombines TRBV5-8 with TRBJ2-2; D may be TRBD2 (6 bases). Germline V gene data show CDR1 as SGHTS and CDR2 as YDEGEE. V lost 5 bases, J lost 3 bases, and 14 bases lay in between. The CDR3 spans 15 residues. CDR3 region: CASRLLGGDTGELFF. CDR3 nucleotide sequence: TGTGCCAGCAGACTACTCGGGGGAGACACCGGGGAGCTGTTTTTT.

A note on this clone: Other DNA sequences from this sample encode an identical CDR3 as well. The chain links TRBV3-1 (or the pseudogene TRBV3-2) to TRBJ2-7, with 10 bases fitting TRBD2. Trimming removed 4 bases from V and 0 bases from J; junction bases left unmatched: 0. The CDR3 loop spans 14 amino acids. CDR1 and CDR2 from the germline V gene are LGHDT and YNNKEL (reference sequence). The CDR3 DNA reads TGTGCCAGCAGCCGGACTAGCGGCTCCTACGAGCAGTACTTC. Protein sequence: CASSRTSGSYEQYF.

V usage is TRBV6-2 or TRBV6-3 and J usage is TRBJ2-7; a possible D gene is TRBD2 (6 bases). The CDR3 is 15 amino acids. Germline CDR1 and CDR2: MNHEY and SVGEGT. The ends were cut back, 2 bases at V and 5 bases at J, with 16 bases in the middle. The CDR3 loop reads CASSYRDSQINEQYF. DNA of the CDR3: TGTGCCAGCAGTTACAGGGACTCCCAGATCAACGAGCAGTACTTC.

The chain combines TRBV19 with TRBJ2-3; 8 nucleotides match TRBD1. The CDR3 runs 14 residues. CDR1 and CDR2 (germline): LNHDA, SQIVND (reference sequence). Trimming cost V 4 bases and J 2 bases; bases outside gene matches: 2. The CDR3 protein is CASSNRGTTDTQYF. CDR3 nucleotide sequence: TGTGCCAGTAGTAACAGGGGGACCACAGATACGCAGTATTTT. The full variable domain, completed using reference TRBV19 and TRBJ2-3, is DGGITQSPKYLFRKEGQNVTLSCEQNLNHDAMYWYRQDPGQGLRLIYYSQIVNDFQKGDIAEGYSVSREKKESFPLTVTSAQKNPTAFYLCASSNRGTTDTQYFGPGTRLTVL.

The genes are TRBV9 and TRBJ2-5; D possibly corresponds to TRBD2 (5 bases). V lost 4 bases and J lost 5, with 18 bases in between. Germline-derived CDR1 and CDR2 are SGDLS and YYNGEE. This CDR3 is built from 15 residues. CDR3 amino acids: CASSTSREVSETQYF. DNA for the CDR3: TGTGCCAGCAGCACCTCCCGGGAAGTGAGCGAGACCCAGTACTTC.

The gene calls are TRBV19 and TRBJ1-5, with a tentative D call TRBD1 (5 bases). CDR1 and CDR2 (germline): LNHDA, SQIVND (reference sequence). This CDR3 has 14 residues. V lost 6 bases and J lost 4, with 13 bases in between. CDR3: CASRGKGANQPQHF. The DNA for the CDR3 is TGTGCCAGTAGAGGTAAAGGGGCGAATCAGCCCCAGCATTTT.

The V and J genes are TRBV2 and TRBJ2-3; 10 bases align to TRBD2. CDR1 is SNHLY, CDR2 FYNNEI, per germline. V was pared by 6 bases and J by 4 bases, with 7 bases of the junction left unmatched. This CDR3 spans 15 amino acids. The CDR3 DNA follows: TGTGCCAGCAGATTAGCGGGAGGTGGTGCAGATACGCAGTATTTT. Protein: CASRLAGGGADTQYF.

V is TRBV19 and J is TRBJ2-1, with a tentative D call TRBD2 (8 bases). Germline values: CDR1 LNHDA, CDR2 SQIVND (reference sequence). V was cut by 7 bases and J by 4 bases, with 32 bases left in between. CDR3 length: 20 amino acids. Here the CDR3 DNA reads TGTGCCAGTACTCCGAACAGAGGGGGCAGGGTCGGGACTAGGTACAATGAGCAGTTCTTC. Residues: CASTPNRGGRVGTRYNEQFF.

This clone was counted a few times. The chain carries TRBV28 and TRBJ1-3; D is uncertain. Germline values: CDR1 MDHEN, CDR2 SYDVKM. Between the trimmed V and J ends, which lost 6 bases and 0 bases, there was a span of 9 bases. This CDR3 is 14 amino acids long. CDR3 protein: CASSHTNSGNTIYF. The CDR3 coding sequence is TGTGCCAGCAGCCACACCAACTCTGGAAACACCATATATTTT.

The gene calls are TRBV7-3 and TRBJ1-1; 7 positions agree with TRBD1. J lost 5 bases, V lost 6 bases, and 6 bases had no gene match. The length of the CDR3 is 13 residues. Germline V gives CDR1 SGHTA, CDR2 FQGTGA. CDR3: CASSLTGATEAFF. In DNA form, the CDR3 reads TGTGCCAGCAGTCTAACAGGGGCGACTGAAGCTTTCTTT.

The chain couples TRBV10-3 to TRBJ1-2; 7 positions agree with TRBD1. V lost 2 bases to trimming and J lost 4 bases; unmatched junction nucleotides: 7. Germline-derived CDR1 and CDR2 are ENHRY and SYGVKD. The CDR3 is made up of 15 amino acids. CDR3 in amino acids: CAISEPDRAAYGYTF. The CDR3 bases are TGTGCCATCAGTGAGCCAGACAGGGCTGCCTATGGCTACACCTTC.

The chain uses TRBV28 and TRBJ1-2; D gene ambiguous. The CDR3 sequence is 12 residues long. In germline, CDR1 is MDHEN, CDR2 SYDVKM. The V end was cut by 5 bases, the J end by 1 base, with 5 bases between. The CDR3: CASSTSNYGYTF. Here the CDR3 DNA reads TGTGCCAGCAGTACAAGTAACTATGGCTACACCTTC.

This clone was found a few times. The genes are TRBV27 and TRBJ2-5; 9 bases map to TRBD1. Germline V CDR1 and CDR2: MNHEY, SMNVEV (reference sequence). With 7 bases clipped from V and 4 bases from J, the junction kept 13 bases outside the gene matches. The CDR3 loop spans 16 amino acids. The CDR3 DNA reads as TGTGCCAGCACGGATTTAGGGACAGGGTATGGAGAGACCCAGTACTTC. Its protein product is CASTDLGTGYGETQYF.

The rearrangement links TRBV9 to TRBJ2-7; a possible D gene is TRBD1 (5 bases). The CDR3 has 15 amino acids. V was shortened by 4 bases and J by 0 bases, with 14 bases between the two germline ends. In germline, CDR1 is SGDLS, CDR2 YYNGEE. The CDR3 DNA sequence: TGTGCCAGCAGCTTAAGGGGCAGCAACTCCTACGAGCAGTACTTC. It codes for CASSLRGSNSYEQYF.

The rearrangement uses TRBV2 and TRBJ1-5; possibly TRBD1 for D (6 bases). The germline V and J ends were trimmed by 6 bases and 4 bases, with 13 bases remaining between them. The CDR3 is made up of 14 amino acids. CDR1 is SNHLY and CDR2 is FYNNEI in the germline V gene. This chain's CDR3 is CASRADSRNQPQHF. CDR3 in DNA: TGTGCCAGCAGGGCGGACAGTAGGAATCAGCCCCAGCATTTT.

J is TRBJ1-1 and V is TRBV27; 8 nucleotides line up with TRBD1. CDR1 is MNHEY, CDR2 SMNVEV, per germline (reference sequence). This CDR3 is built from 15 residues. J lost 7 bases, V lost 3 bases, and 10 bases had no gene match. DNA for the CDR3: TGTGCCAGCAGTTTTGCGGCAGGGGGCGGCGGTGAAGCTTTCTTT. Its protein product is CASSFAAGGGGEAFF.

The rearrangement uses TRBV7-9 and TRBJ2-3, with 14 bases fitting TRBD2. Germline CDR1 is SEHNR and CDR2 is FQNEAQ (reference sequence). CDR3 length equals 16 residues. The V segment lost 6 bases and the J segment 4 bases; nucleotides outside the gene matches: 6. The CDR3 here is CASRRGTSGSADTQYF. DNA of the CDR3: TGTGCCAGCAGAAGAGGGACTAGCGGGAGCGCAGATACGCAGTATTTT.

This chain uses TRBV24-1 with TRBJ2-5; TRBD2 might be the D (5 bases). The V and J ends lost 2 bases and 5 bases respectively, with 17 bases between them. CDR1 KGHDR and CDR2 SFDVKD come from the germline V gene. This CDR3 has 16 residues. The CDR3 here is CATSDSRAVRRETQYF. The DNA of the CDR3 is TGTGCCACCAGTGATTCCCGAGCGGTTCGTCGGGAGACCCAGTACTTC.

The V and J genes are TRBV2 and TRBJ2-3, with 11 bases identical to TRBD2. Germline V gene data show CDR1 as SNHLY and CDR2 as FYNNEI. The CDR3 loop spans 14 amino acids. After removal of 10 bases from V and 3 bases from J, the junction contained 6 bases not matched to a gene. The CDR3 DNA is TGTGCCATCGCCTTAGCGGGAGGGACAGATACGCAGTATTTT. Translated: CAIALAGGTDTQYF.